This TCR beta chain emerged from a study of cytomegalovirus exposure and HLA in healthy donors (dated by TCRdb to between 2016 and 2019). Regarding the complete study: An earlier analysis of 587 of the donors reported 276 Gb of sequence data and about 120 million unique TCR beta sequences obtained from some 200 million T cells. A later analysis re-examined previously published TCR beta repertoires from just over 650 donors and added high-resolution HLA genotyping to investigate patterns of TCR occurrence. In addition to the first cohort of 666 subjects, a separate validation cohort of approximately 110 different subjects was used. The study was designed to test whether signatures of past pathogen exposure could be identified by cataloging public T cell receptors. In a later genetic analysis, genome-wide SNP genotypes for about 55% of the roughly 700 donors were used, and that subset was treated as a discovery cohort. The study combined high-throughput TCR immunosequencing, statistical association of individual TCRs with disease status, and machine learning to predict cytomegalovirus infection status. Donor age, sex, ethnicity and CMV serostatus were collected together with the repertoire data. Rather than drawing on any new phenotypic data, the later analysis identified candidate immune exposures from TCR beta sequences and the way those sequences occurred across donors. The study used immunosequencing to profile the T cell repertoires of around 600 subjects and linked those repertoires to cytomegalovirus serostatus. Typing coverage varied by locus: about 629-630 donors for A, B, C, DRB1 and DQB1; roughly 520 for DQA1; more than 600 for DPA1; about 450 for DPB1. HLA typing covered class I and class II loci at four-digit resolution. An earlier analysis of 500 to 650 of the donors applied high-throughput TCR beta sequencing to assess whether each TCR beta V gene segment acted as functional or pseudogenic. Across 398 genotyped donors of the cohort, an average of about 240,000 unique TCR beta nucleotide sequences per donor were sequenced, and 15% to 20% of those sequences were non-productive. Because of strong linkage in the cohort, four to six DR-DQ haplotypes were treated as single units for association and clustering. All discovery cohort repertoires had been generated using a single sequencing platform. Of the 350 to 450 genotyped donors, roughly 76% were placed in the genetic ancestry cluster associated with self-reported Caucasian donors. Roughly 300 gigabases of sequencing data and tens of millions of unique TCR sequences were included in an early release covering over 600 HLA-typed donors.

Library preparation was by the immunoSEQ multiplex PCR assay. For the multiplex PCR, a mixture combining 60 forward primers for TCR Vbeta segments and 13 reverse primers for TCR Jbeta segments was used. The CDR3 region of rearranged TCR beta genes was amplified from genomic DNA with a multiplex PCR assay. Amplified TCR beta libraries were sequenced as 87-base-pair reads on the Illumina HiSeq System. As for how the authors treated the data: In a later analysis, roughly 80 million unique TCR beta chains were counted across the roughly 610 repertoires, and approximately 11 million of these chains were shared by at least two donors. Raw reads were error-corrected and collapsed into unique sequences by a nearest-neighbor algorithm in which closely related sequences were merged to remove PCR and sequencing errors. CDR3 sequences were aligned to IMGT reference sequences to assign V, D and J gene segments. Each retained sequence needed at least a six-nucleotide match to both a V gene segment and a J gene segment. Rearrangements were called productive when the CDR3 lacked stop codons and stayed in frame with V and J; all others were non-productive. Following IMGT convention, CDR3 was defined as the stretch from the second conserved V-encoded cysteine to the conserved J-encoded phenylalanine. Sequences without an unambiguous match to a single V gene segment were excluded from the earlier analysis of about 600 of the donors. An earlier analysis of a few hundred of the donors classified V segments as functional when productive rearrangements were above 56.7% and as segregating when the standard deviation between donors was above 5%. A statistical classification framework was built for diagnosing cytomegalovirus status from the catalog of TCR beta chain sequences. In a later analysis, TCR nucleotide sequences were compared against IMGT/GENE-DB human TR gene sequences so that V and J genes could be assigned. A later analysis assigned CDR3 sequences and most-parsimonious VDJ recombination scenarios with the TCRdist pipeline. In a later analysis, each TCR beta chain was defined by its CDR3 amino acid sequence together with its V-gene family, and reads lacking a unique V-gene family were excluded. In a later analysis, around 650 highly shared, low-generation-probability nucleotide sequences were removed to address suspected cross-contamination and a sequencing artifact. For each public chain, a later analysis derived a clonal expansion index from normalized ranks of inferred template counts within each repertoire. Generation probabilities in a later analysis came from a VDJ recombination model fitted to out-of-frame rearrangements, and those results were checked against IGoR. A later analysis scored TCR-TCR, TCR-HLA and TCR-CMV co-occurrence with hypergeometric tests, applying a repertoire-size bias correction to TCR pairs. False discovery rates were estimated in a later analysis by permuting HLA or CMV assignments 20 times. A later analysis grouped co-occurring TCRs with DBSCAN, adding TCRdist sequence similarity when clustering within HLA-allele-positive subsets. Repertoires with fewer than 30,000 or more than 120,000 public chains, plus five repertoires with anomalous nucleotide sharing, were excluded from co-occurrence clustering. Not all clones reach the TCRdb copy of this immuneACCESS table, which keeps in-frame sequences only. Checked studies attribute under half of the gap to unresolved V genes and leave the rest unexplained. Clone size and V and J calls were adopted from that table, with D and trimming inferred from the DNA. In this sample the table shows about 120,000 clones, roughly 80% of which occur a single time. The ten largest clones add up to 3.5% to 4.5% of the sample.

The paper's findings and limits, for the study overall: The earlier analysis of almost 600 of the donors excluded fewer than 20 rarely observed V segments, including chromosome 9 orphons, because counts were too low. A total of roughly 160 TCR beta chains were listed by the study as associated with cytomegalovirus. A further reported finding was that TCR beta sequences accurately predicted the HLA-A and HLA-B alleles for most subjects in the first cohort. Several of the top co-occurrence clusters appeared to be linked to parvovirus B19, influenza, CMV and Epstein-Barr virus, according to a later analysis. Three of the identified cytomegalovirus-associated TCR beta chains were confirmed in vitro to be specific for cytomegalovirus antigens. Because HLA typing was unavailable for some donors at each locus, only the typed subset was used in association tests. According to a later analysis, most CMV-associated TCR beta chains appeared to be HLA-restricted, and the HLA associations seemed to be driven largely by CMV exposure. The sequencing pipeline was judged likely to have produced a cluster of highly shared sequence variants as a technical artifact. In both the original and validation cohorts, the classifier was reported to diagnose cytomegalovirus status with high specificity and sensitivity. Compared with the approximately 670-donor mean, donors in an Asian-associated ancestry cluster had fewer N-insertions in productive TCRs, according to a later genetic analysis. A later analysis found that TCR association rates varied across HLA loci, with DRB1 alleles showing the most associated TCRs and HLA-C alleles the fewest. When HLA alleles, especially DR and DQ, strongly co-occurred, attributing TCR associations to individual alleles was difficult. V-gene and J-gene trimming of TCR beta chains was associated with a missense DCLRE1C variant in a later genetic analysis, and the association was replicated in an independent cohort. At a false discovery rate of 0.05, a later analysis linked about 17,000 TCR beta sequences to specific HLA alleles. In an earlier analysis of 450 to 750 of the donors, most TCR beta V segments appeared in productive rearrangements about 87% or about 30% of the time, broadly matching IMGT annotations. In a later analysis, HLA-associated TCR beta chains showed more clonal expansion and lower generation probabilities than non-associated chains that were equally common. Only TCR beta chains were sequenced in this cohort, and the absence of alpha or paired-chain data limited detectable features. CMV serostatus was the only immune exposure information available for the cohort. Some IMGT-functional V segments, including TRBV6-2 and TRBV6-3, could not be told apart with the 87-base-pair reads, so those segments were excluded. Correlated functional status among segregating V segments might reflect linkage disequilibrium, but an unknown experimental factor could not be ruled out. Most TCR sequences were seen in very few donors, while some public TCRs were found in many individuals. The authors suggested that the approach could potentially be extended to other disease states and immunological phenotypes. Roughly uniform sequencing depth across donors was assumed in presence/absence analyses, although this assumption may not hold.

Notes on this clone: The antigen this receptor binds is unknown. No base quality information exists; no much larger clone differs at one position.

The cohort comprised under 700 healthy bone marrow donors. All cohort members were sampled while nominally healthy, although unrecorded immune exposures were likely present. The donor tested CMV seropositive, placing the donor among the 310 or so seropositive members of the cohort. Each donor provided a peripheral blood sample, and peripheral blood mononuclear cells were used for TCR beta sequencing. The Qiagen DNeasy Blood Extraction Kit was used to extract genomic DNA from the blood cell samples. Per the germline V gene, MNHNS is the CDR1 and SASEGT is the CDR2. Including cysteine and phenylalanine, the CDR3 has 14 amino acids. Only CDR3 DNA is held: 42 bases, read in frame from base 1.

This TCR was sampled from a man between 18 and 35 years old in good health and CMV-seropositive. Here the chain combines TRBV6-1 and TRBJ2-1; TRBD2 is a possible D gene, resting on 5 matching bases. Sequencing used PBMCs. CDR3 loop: CALELRGLYNEQFF. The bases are TGTGCGCTCGAACTACGCGGGCTGTACAATGAGCAGTTCTTC.